The clone carrying this TCR beta chain was detected many times. Its antigen is currently unknown. The data originate from a study of T cells in Graves' hyperthyroidism and ophthalmopathy. Study-wide results and limits: In validation, the model predicted ophthalmopathy. These predictions came a median about 6.5 months before onset. Stable hyperthyroidism and ophthalmopathy were separated using 13 V-J signatures.

Germline-derived CDR1 and CDR2 are SEHNR and FQNEAQ (reference sequence). V lost 1 base to trimming and J lost 3 bases, with 10 bases between them. The CDR3 is 14 residues long. Patients with uncontrolled infections, other autoimmune diseases, pregnancy or lactation were excluded. The investigators amplified TCR beta CDR3 regions from RNA transcripts. During a first-round RT-PCR of the TCR CDR3, the HTBI primer set was used. Via MiXCR, TCRdb re-called the multiplex PCR reads, giving one row per CDR3 protein. The top ten clones hold about two fifths of a sample with over 500,000 distinct CDR3 sequences, roughly 45% of them seen once.

Sequenced sample: peripheral blood or thyroid tissue (not recorded which). This rearrangement joins TRBV7-9 to TRBJ2-7, with TRBD1 as a possible D gene (5 bases). This clonotype was sampled from an adult woman with Graves' disease, either hyperthyroidism or ophthalmopathy (not recorded which). The CDR3 DNA is TGTGCCAGCAGCTTAGTGGCCAGGGACTACGAGCAGTACTTC. It translates to CASSLVARDYEQYF. Looking up the rest from reference TRBV7-9 and TRBJ2-7 gives the full variable domain: DTGVSQNPRHKITKRGQNVTFRCDPISEHNRLYWYRQTLGQGPEFLTYFQNEAQLEKSRLLSDRFSAERPKGSFSTLEIQRTEQGDSAMYLCASSLVARDYEQYFGPGTRLTVT.